This T cell receptor (beta chain) is from a study of healthy donors' naive CD4 and CD8 T cells. Overall study: Donors came from three age groups: 20-25, 40-50 and 60-70 years.

Sorting defined naive CD4+ as CD4+CD8-CD45RO-CD45RA+ and naive CD8+ as CD8+CD4-CD45RA+CD27bright. The CDR3 covers 18 residues. The V and J ends lost 3 bases and 7 bases, in that order; junction bases with no gene match: 15. Germline V gene data show CDR1 as LNHDA and CDR2 as SQIVND (reference sequence). Concerning this clonotype itself: Its antigen remains unidentified.

Study results and limitations: Negatively charged CDR3s marked CD8+ lineage; positively charged CDR3s marked CD4+ lineage.

Each TCR library used around 540 ng of total RNA and a linear amplification protocol. TCRdb recomputed calls from the reads with MiXCR, one row per CDR3 protein. This repertoire shows approximately 180,000 distinct CDR3 sequences, about 70% found once; its top ten account for roughly 2.3%. The genes are TRBV19 and TRBJ2-1; 10 positions agree with TRBD2. The receptor was derived from a pool of human donors in good health; the sample pools cells from several healthy donors. The specimen sequenced was naive CD4+ and CD8+ T cells sorted from blood, pooled from several donors. The CDR3 DNA reads as TGTGCCAGTAGTATGACTAGCGGGCTAGGTGGGATGGAAAATGAGCAGTTCTTC. It codes for CASSMTSGLGGMENEQFF.